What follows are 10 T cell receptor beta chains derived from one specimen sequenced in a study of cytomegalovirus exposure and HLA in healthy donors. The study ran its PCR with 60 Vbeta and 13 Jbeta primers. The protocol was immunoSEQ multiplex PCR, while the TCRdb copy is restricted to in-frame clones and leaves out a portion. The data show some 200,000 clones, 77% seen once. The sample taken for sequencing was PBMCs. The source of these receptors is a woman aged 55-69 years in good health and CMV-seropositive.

The CDR3 loop is CASSWLEGGNIQYF. CDR3 nucleotide sequence: TGTGCCAGCAGCTGGTTGGAGGGGGGGAACATTCAGTACTTC. The chain joins TRBV7-2 to TRBJ2-4; D possibly corresponds to TRBD2 (7 bases). Germline values: CDR1 SGHTA, CDR2 FQGNSA. The ends were cut back, 4 bases at V and 7 bases at J, with 14 bases in the middle. The CDR3 length is 14 residues.

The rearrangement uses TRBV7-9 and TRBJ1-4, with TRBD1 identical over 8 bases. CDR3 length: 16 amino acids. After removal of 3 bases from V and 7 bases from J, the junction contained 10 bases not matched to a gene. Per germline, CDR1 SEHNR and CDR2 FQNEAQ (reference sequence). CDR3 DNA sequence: TGTGCCAGCAGCTTGAGGGCAGGGGGCCAGGGTGAAAAACTGTTTTTT. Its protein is CASSLRAGGQGEKLFF.

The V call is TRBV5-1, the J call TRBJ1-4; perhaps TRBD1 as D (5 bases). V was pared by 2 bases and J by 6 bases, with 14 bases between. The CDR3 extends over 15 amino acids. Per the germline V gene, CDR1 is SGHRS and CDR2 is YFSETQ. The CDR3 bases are TGCGCCAGCAGCTTCTTGGGGCAGCAGGATGAAAAACTGTTTTTT. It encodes CASSFLGQQDEKLFF. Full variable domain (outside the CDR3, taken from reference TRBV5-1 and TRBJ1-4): KAGVTQTPRYLIKTRGQQVTLSCSPISGHRSVSWYQQTPGQGLQFLFEYFSETQRNKGNFPGRFSGRQFSNSRSEMNVSTLELGDSALYLCASSFLGQQDEKLFFGSGTQLSVL.

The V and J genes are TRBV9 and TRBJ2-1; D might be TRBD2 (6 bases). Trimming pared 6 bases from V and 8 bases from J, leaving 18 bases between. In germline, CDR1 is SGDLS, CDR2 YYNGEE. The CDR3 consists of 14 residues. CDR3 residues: CASTSRAGGDEQFF. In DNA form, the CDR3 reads TGTGCCAGCACATCAAGGGCTGGAGGGGATGAGCAGTTCTTC.

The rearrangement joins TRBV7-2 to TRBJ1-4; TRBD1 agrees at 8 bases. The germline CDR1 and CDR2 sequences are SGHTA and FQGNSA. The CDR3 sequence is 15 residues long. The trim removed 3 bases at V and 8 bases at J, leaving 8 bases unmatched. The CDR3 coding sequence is TGTGCCAGCAGCTTGCTGGACAGGGCTTACGAAAAACTGTTTTTT. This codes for CASSLLDRAYEKLFF.

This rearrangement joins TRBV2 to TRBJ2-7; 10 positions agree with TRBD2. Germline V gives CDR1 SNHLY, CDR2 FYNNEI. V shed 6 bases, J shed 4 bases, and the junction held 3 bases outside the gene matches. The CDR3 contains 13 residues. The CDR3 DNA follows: TGTGCCAGCAGCACGACTAGCGGGTACGAGCAGTACTTC. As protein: CASSTTSGYEQYF.

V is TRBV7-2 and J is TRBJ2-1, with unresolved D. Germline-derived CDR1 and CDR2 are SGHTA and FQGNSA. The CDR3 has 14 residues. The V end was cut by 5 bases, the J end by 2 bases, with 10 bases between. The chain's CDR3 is CASSLVATYNEQFF. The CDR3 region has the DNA TGTGCCAGCAGCCTCGTTGCTACCTACAATGAGCAGTTCTTC.

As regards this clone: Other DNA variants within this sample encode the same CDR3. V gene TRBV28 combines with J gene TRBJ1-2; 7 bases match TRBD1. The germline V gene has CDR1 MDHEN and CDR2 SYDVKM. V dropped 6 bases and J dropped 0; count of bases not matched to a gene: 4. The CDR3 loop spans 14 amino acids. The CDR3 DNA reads TGTGCCAGCAGCTTGACAGGGTCTAACTATGGCTACACCTTC. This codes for CASSLTGSNYGYTF.

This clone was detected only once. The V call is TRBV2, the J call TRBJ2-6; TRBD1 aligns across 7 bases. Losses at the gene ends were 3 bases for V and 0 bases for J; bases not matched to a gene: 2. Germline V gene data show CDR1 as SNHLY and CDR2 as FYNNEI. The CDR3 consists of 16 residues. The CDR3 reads CASSEGQNSGANVLTF. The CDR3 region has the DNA TGTGCCAGCAGTGAGGGACAGAACTCTGGGGCCAACGTCCTGACTTTC. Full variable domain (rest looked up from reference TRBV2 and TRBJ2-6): EPEVTQTPSHQVTQMGQEVILRCVPISNHLYFYWYRQILGQKVEFLVSFYNNEISEKSEIFDDQFSVERPDGSNFTLKIRSTKLEDSAMYFCASSEGQNSGANVLTFGAGSRLTVL.

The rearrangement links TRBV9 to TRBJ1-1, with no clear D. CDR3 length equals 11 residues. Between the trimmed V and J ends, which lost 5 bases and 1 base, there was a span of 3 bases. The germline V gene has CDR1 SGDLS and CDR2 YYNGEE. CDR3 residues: CASSRNTEAFF. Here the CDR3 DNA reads TGTGCCAGCAGTAGGAACACTGAAGCTTTCTTT.